Here is one T cell receptor (beta chain) with its context. The source of the sample is a study of patients and donors after allogeneic stem cell transplantation. TCRdb ran MiXCR on the RT-PCR reads and lists one entry per CDR3 protein. Of approximately 150,000 distinct CDR3 sequences in the sample, 30% are singletons; the top ten hold about 3%. Trimming pared 6 bases from V and 6 bases from J, leaving 20 bases between. Germline assignment: CDR1 MNHEY and CDR2 SMNVEV (reference sequence). This CDR3 has 15 amino acids. The sequenced sample consisted of blood, either unsorted or a sorted T cell fraction (not recorded which). The chain is built from TRBV27 and TRBJ1-2; D gene uncertain. The clonotype comes from a human donor who was either an allogeneic HSCT recipient or a stem cell or donor lymphocyte infusion donor (not recorded which). It is not recorded whose cells these are; they may come from a transplant donor. CDR3 in amino acids: CASSPLTLRTDGYTF. For the CDR3, the DNA is TGTGCCAGCAGCCCCTTAACCTTGCGGACGGATGGCTACACCTTC.